The entry that follows covers one T cell receptor beta chain sequence. CDR1 and CDR2 from the germline V gene are SGHAT and FQNNGV. The ends were cut back, 1 base at V and 8 bases at J, with 5 bases in the middle. This CDR3 has 12 residues. This specimen belongs to a study of cytomegalovirus exposure and HLA in healthy donors. Study-wide context: There were 85 million or so unique TCRs (from HLA-typed donors) in an early data release.

PCR amplification relied on 60 Vbeta primers (plus 13 Jbeta primers). TCRdb's copy holds only in-frame clones and misses some; the assay was immunoSEQ multiplex PCR. The sample holds under 200,000 clones, approximately 83% seen once. The source material was PBMCs. The TCR comes from a young man in good health and CMV-seropositive. The V gene is TRBV11-2, the J gene TRBJ2-2; the D is unclear. The CDR3 protein is CASSLVLGELFF. The CDR3 DNA reads as TGTGCCAGCAGCTTAGTTCTAGGGGAGCTGTTTTTT.